The 26 T cell receptor beta chains reported below all come from one sample, sequenced in a study of blood T cell repertoires in COVID-19. TCRdb keeps only in-frame clones here, not all; method: immunoSEQ multiplex PCR. Found here are about 220,000 clones, around 88% of them singletons; the top ten hold roughly 15%. Sequencing was done on a sample of PBMCs or T cells enriched from blood (not recorded which). These receptors all stem from a woman aged 50 to 65 with acute COVID-19.

The V call is TRBV6-5, the J call TRBJ2-1; 9 bases line up with TRBD2. CDR1 MNHEY and CDR2 SVGAGI come from the germline V gene. The CDR3 has 13 amino acids. With V trimmed by 5 bases and J by 8 bases, 4 bases remained unmatched. CDR3 nucleotides: TGTGCCAGCAGTAGGACTAGCGAACATGAGCAGTTCTTC. Translation gives CASSRTSEHEQFF.

With respect to this clone: The same CDR3 also results from other DNA sequences found in this sample. This sequence joins TRBV11-2 and TRBJ1-1; D is undetermined. Looked up from germline, CDR1 is SGHAT and CDR2 is FQNNGV. The V end lost 0 bases, the J end lost 6 bases, and 8 bases lay between the germline ends. The length of the CDR3 is 13 residues. Written as DNA, the CDR3 is TGTGCCAGCAGCTTAGAAGTCAGCGCTGAAGCTTTCTTT. This encodes CASSLEVSAEAFF.

This sequence joins TRBV19 and TRBJ2-1; TRBD2 matches 10 bases. This CDR3 has 15 residues. In germline, CDR1 is LNHDA, CDR2 SQIVND (reference sequence). Trimming took 6 bases from V and 1 from J; bases not matched to a gene: 3. CDR3 sequence reads: CASRTSGASYNEQFF. The CDR3 DNA reads as TGTGCCAGTAGAACTAGCGGGGCTTCCTACAATGAGCAGTTCTTC.

This sequence joins TRBV28 and TRBJ1-6, with D unresolved. This CDR3 comprises 14 residues. CDR1 and CDR2 (germline): MDHEN, SYDVKM. Trimming removed 3 bases at V and 1 base at J, with 4 bases between. The CDR3 DNA reads TGTGCCAGCAGTTTGTCGTCCTATAATTCACCCCTCCACTTT. It is translated as CASSLSSYNSPLHF.

CDR3 coding DNA: TGCGCCAGCAGCTTTTTGGAGGGTACTGAAGCTTTCTTT. It codes for CASSFLEGTEAFF. This chain links TRBV5-1 with TRBJ1-1; D is undetermined. Trimming left V 2 bases short and J 5 bases short, with 10 bases between. The CDR3 runs 13 residues. Germline V gene data show CDR1 as SGHRS and CDR2 as YFSETQ. The full variable domain, with the rest looked up from reference TRBV5-1 and TRBJ1-1, is KAGVTQTPRYLIKTRGQQVTLSCSPISGHRSVSWYQQTPGQGLQFLFEYFSETQRNKGNFPGRFSGRQFSNSRSEMNVSTLELGDSALYLCASSFLEGTEAFFGQGTRLTVV.

V and J are TRBV15 and TRBJ2-5, with 7 nucleotides matching TRBD1. Trimming took 2 bases from V and 5 from J; bases not matched to a gene: 11. The CDR3 loop spans 16 amino acids. From germline, CDR1 is LNHNV and CDR2 YYDKDF (reference sequence). Written as DNA, the CDR3 is TGTGCCACCAGCAGAAAAACTAAGGGGGCCTTGGAGACCCAGTACTTC. Translated, it gives CATSRKTKGALETQYF.

The chain recombines TRBV28 with TRBJ1-1; possible D gene TRBD1, 5 bases. CDR3 length equals 15 residues. V was shortened by 5 bases and J by 1 base, with 14 bases between the two germline ends. CDR1 and CDR2 from the germline V gene are MDHEN and SYDVKM. Written as DNA, the CDR3 is TGTGCCAGCAGTGACATTGTGGGGGGGAACACTGAAGCTTTCTTT. Amino acids: CASSDIVGGNTEAFF.

The rearrangement links TRBV9 to TRBJ2-4, with a possible D match to TRBD2 (7 bases). The CDR3 length is 16 residues. Trimming stripped 4 bases from V and 8 bases from J, with 22 bases between. Germline CDR1 SGDLS, CDR2 YYNGEE. The CDR3 nucleotides are TGTGCCAGCAGCCTCGGGCAGCGACAAGGGGGGGACATTCAGTACTTC. Protein sequence: CASSLGQRQGGDIQYF.

The DNA of the CDR3 is TGTGCCAGCAGCGAACCGGGACAGGGACACTACGAGCAGTACTTC. Encoded protein: CASSEPGQGHYEQYF. The chain joins TRBV6-8 to TRBJ2-7; 9 bases are shared with TRBD1. This CDR3 is 15 amino acids long. The V and J ends lost 6 bases and 3 bases, in that order; junction bases with no gene match: 9. CDR1 is MNHGY, CDR2 SAAAGT, per germline.

The chain carries TRBV5-1 and TRBJ2-1; 11 bases are a match to TRBD2. The junction had 5 bases not matched to a gene; V was cut back by 8 bases and J by 4 bases. The CDR3 spans 14 residues. CDR1 is SGHRS and CDR2 is YFSETQ in the germline V gene. The CDR3 DNA reads as TGCGCCAGTTCCCGGACTAGCGGGTACAATGAGCAGTTCTTC. Protein: CASSRTSGYNEQFF.

This rearrangement joins TRBV9 to TRBJ2-4; TRBD2 is a possible D gene (5 bases). The ends were cut back, 0 bases at V and 5 bases at J, with 6 bases in the middle. CDR3 length: 13 amino acids. Germline CDR1 reads SGDLS; CDR2 reads YYNGEE. The CDR3 coding sequence is TGTGCCAGCAGCGTAGACGGGGAAAACATTCAGTACTTC. Translation gives CASSVDGENIQYF.

V gene TRBV6-4 combines with J gene TRBJ2-3; 8 bases map to TRBD2. This CDR3 region has 15 residues. Germline CDR1 is MRHNA and CDR2 is SNTAGT. The V gene end was trimmed by 6 bases and the J gene end by 3 bases; junction bases not matched to a gene: 8. The CDR3 nucleotides are TGTGCCAGCAGCCCACCGGGACTAGTAACAGATACGCAGTATTTT. Translated, it gives CASSPPGLVTDTQYF.

The genes are TRBV5-1 and TRBJ1-4; 7 nucleotides align to TRBD1. CDR3 length: 14 amino acids. J lost 8 bases, V lost 2 bases, and 6 bases had no gene match. Germline values: CDR1 SGHRS, CDR2 YFSETQ. The CDR3 is CASSFGRGVEKLFF. The CDR3 nucleotides are TGCGCCAGCAGCTTCGGCAGGGGGGTGGAAAAACTGTTTTTT.

This clone was seen only once. The chain is built from TRBV5-4 and TRBJ1-1, with D maybe TRBD1 (6 bases). V was shortened by 2 bases and J by 6 bases, with 11 bases between the two germline ends. The CDR3 contains 13 residues. Germline CDR1 reads SGHNT; CDR2 reads YYREEE (reference sequence). The CDR3 loop is CASSFQGWSEAFF. CDR3 sequence (DNA): TGTGCCAGCAGCTTTCAGGGGTGGTCTGAAGCTTTCTTT.

The chain recombines TRBV7-2 with TRBJ1-6; 7 nucleotides match TRBD1. The germline V gene encodes CDR1 SGHTA and CDR2 FQGNSA. This CDR3 contains 15 residues. The trim removed 4 bases at V and 8 bases at J, leaving 8 bases unmatched. DNA for the CDR3: TGTGCCAGCAGCTCCGGACAGGCAAGGGATTCACCCCTCCACTTT. Translation gives CASSSGQARDSPLHF. Complete variable domain (other parts from reference TRBV7-2 and TRBJ1-6): GAGVSQSPSNKVTEKGKDVELRCDPISGHTALYWYRQSLGQGLEFLIYFQGNSAPDKSGLPSDRFSAERTGGSVSTLTIQRTQQEDSAVYLCASSSGQARDSPLHFGNGTRLTVT.

The chain joins TRBV28 to TRBJ2-7; weak D call: TRBD2 (5 bases). The CDR3 loop spans 16 amino acids. Per germline, CDR1 MDHEN and CDR2 SYDVKM. V was shortened by 3 bases and J by 1 base, with 16 bases between the two germline ends. For the CDR3, the DNA is TGTGCCAGCAGTTTGATCGGCCTAGCTCGATCCTACGAGCAGTACTTC. Translated, it gives CASSLIGLARSYEQYF.

V gene TRBV15 combines with J gene TRBJ2-2, with D possibly matching TRBD1 (5 bases). The CDR3 runs to 15 residues. The V and J ends lost 0 bases and 2 bases respectively, with 7 bases between them. Germline loops: CDR1 LNHNV, CDR2 YYDKDF (reference sequence). In nucleotides, the CDR3 is TGTGCCACCAGCAGAGAACAGGTTAACACCGGGGAGCTGTTTTTT. This encodes CATSREQVNTGELFF. Together with reference TRBV15 and TRBJ2-2, the CDR3 gives the full variable domain: DAMVIQNPRYQVTQFGKPVTLSCSQTLNHNVMYWYQQKSSQAPKLLFHYYDKDFNNEADTPDNFQSRRPNTSFCFLDIRSPGLGDTAMYLCATSREQVNTGELFFGEGSRLTVL.

The V call is TRBV2, the J call TRBJ2-2; no reliable D call. Germline CDR1 reads SNHLY; CDR2 reads FYNNEI. The CDR3 sequence is 13 residues long. The V end was cut by 7 bases, the J end by 7 bases, with 13 bases between. CDR3 bases: TGTGCCAGCACCGGTGGTTTAGTCGGGGAGCTGTTTTTT. This gives the protein CASTGGLVGELFF.

The chain employs TRBV30 and TRBJ2-2; no clear D. With 3 bases removed from V and 8 bases from J, the gap between germline ends came to 10 bases. This CDR3 region has 12 residues. Looked up from germline, CDR1 is GTSNPN and CDR2 is SVGIG (reference sequence). The CDR3 protein is CAWSLTRGELFF. The CDR3 nucleotides read TGTGCCTGGAGCCTAACCCGGGGGGAGCTGTTTTTT.

This clone has only one observation. The chain has TRBV28 and TRBJ1-6; 9 bases match TRBD1. Looked up from germline, CDR1 is MDHEN and CDR2 is SYDVKM. CDR3 length equals 15 residues. Trimming took 6 bases from V and 10 from J; bases not matched to a gene: 10. CDR3 region: CASSTSGQGWSPLHF. The CDR3 bases are TGTGCCAGCAGCACCTCGGGACAGGGCTGGTCACCCCTCCACTTT.

This chain links TRBV5-1 with TRBJ2-7; the D is unclear. V lost 3 bases to trimming and J lost 1 base, with 14 bases between them. Germline CDR1 and CDR2: SGHRS and YFSETQ. This CDR3 is 15 amino acids long. This CDR3 is CASSSTPQSSYEQYF. The CDR3 nucleotides read TGCGCCAGCAGCTCCACCCCACAGAGTTCCTACGAGCAGTACTTC.

In this sample, this clone turned up once. The V gene is TRBV5-4, the J gene TRBJ2-1, with 8 bases identical to TRBD1. Germline CDR1 reads SGHNT; CDR2 reads YYREEE (reference sequence). The CDR3 covers 13 residues. V gave up 2 bases and J gave up 10 bases; unmatched junction bases: 5. CDR3 residues: CASSLGRDREQFF. The CDR3, as DNA: TGTGCCAGCAGCTTAGGACGGGACAGGGAGCAGTTCTTC.

This clone was picked up one time. The V gene is TRBV7-9, the J gene TRBJ2-5; D unclear. The ends were cut back, 5 bases at V and 7 bases at J, with 14 bases in the middle. The CDR3 sequence is 13 residues long. Per the germline V gene, CDR1 is SEHNR and CDR2 is FQNEAQ (reference sequence). The CDR3 DNA reads TGTGCCAGCAGCCTCGGAGCCGGCGGGACCCAGTACTTC. Its translation is CASSLGAGGTQYF. Looking up the rest from reference TRBV7-9 and TRBJ2-5 gives the full variable domain: DTGVSQNPRHKITKRGQNVTFRCDPISEHNRLYWYRQTLGQGPEFLTYFQNEAQLEKSRLLSDRFSAERPKGSFSTLEIQRTEQGDSAMYLCASSLGAGGTQYFGPGTRLLVL.

This clone was recorded only once. The chain combines TRBV28 with TRBJ1-4; the D gene is possibly TRBD1 (5 bases). The CDR3 is made up of 15 amino acids. The germline gives CDR1 MDHEN, CDR2 SYDVKM. The V end lost 6 bases, the J end lost 4 bases, and 15 bases lay between the germline ends. Here the CDR3 reads CASSSSRQFNEKLFF. As DNA, the CDR3 is TGTGCCAGCAGCTCTTCAAGACAGTTTAATGAAAAACTGTTTTTT.

Concerning this clone: The same CDR3 arises from other DNA sequences in this sample as well. The chain combines TRBV6-2 or TRBV6-3 with TRBJ2-2; TRBD2 matches 8 bases. The trim removed 2 bases at V and 1 base at J, leaving 3 bases unmatched. This CDR3 is built from 16 residues. Germline V gives CDR1 MNHEY, CDR2 SVGEGT. CDR3 DNA sequence: TGTGCCAGCAGTTACGGGCTAGCGGGGAACACCGGGGAGCTGTTTTTT. This gives the protein CASSYGLAGNTGELFF.

This clone occurred once. The CDR3 DNA is TGTGCCAGCACTCCTACGAGGGGGACCAATTCACCCCTCCACTTT. Its protein is CASTPTRGTNSPLHF. V is TRBV5-4 and J is TRBJ1-6, with D maybe TRBD1 (6 bases). V was cut by 6 bases and J by 7 bases, with 17 bases left in between. This CDR3 spans 15 amino acids. Germline V gene lookup returns CDR1 SGHNT and CDR2 YYREEE (reference sequence).